Below, 15 T cell receptor beta chains from the same sample are listed, as sequenced in a study of tumor-infiltrating lymphocytes in primary liver carcinoma. It was from about 20-30 mg of unsorted bulk tissue that RNA and DNA were co-extracted. Constant-region priming of approximately 0.55 ug total RNA yielded TCR beta cDNA. Three rounds of nested multiplex PCR with slightly modified ARM-PCR produced TCR beta libraries. A C-beta reverse primer was combined with TRBV1-TRBV30 forward primers in the first two PCR rounds, and each round had 10 cycles. TCRdb reanalysed the multiplex PCR reads using MiXCR and keeps one entry per CDR3 protein. This table has 100,000 to 150,000 distinct CDR3 sequences, 64% appearing once. The specimen sequenced was liver tumor tissue from sampling region 3. Subset in this sample: tumor region T3, left-lateral pole. These receptors were taken from a woman aged 60-75 years with primary liver carcinoma and hepatitis B virus infection.

A word on this clonotype: At one end the junction does not follow the germline gene, possibly because of a read error. The chain is built from TRBV10-3 and TRBJ2-7, with 13 bases identical to TRBD2. The CDR3 contains 16 residues. Germline CDR1 and CDR2: ENHRY and SYGVKD. CDR3 nucleotide sequence: TGTGTCATCAGAAGTACTAGCGGGAGGGCAAACTACGAACAGTACTTC. Residues: CVIRSTSGRANYEQYF.

This clonotype was seen at least ten times. The chain employs TRBV5-6 and TRBJ1-5; D unresolved. The CDR3 has 16 amino acids. V lost 4 bases and J lost 1, with 15 bases in between. The germline V gene has CDR1 SGHDT and CDR2 YYEEEE. CDR3 loop: CASSRTLGLSNQPQHF. CDR3 bases: TGTGCCAGCAGCCGGACCCTGGGTTTAAGCAATCAGCCCCAGCATTTT.

With regard to this clonotype: One base away lies a much larger clone, so this may be a sequencing read error. Since the CDR3 does not end with the conserved phenylalanine or tryptophan, this likely comes from a read error. The chain recombines TRBV14 with TRBJ1-2; D perhaps matches TRBD1 (5 bases). Trimming pared 6 bases from V and 5 bases from J, leaving 16 bases between. CDR1 is SGHDN, CDR2 FVKESK, per germline. This CDR3 is 14 amino acids long. CDR3 loop: CASSQRDFRYGYTS. DNA for the CDR3: TGTGCCAGCAGTCAACGGGACTTTAGGTATGGCTACACCTCC.

For this clonotype: In this CDR3 the conserved last residue, phenylalanine or tryptophan, is missing, so a read error is likely. The DNA is omitted, as the CDR3 cannot be located on it reliably, and the CDR3 follows TCRdb's listing. This chain connects TRBV6-1 to TRBJ2-3; the D call TRBD1 from the table was never checked on the DNA. Per the germline V gene, CDR1 is MNHNS and CDR2 is SASEGT. The CDR3 has 13 residues if both end residues are counted. The CDR3 sequence is CASSRSRTDTPYL.

This clonotype was counted many times. CDR3 in DNA: TGCAGCGTTGGACAGCGGGGGGAGCAGTACTTC. As protein: CSVGQRGEQYF. V usage is TRBV29-1 and J usage is TRBJ2-7; TRBD2 matches at 8 bases. The CDR3 covers 11 residues. The germline CDR1 and CDR2 sequences are SQVTM and ANQGSEA. V gave up 4 bases and J gave up 7 bases; unmatched junction bases: 3.

This chain uses TRBV29-1 with TRBJ2-5, with 10 bases lining up with TRBD1. CDR1 and CDR2 (germline): SQVTM, ANQGSEA. The CDR3 sequence is 15 residues long. The CDR3 reads CSLGGGTGEQETQYF. CDR3 DNA: TGCAGTCTTGGAGGGGGGACAGGGGAACAAGAGACCCAGTACTTC.

This clonotype counts as medium-sized. A junction end diverges from the germline sequence, so it may reflect a read error. The rearrangement joins TRBV11-3 to TRBJ1-6, with 9 bases lining up with TRBD1. Germline CDR1 is SGHNT and CDR2 is YENEEA. The CDR3 sequence is 15 residues long. The CDR3 sequence is CASSIEGQGRSPLHF. The CDR3 DNA reads TGTGCCAGCAGCATAGAGGGACAGGGCAGGTCACCCCTCCACTTT.

J is TRBJ1-2 and V is TRBV11-2; D call uncertain. The CDR3 loop spans 11 amino acids. The ends were cut back, 3 bases at V and 10 bases at J, with 9 bases in the middle. Germline-derived CDR1 and CDR2 are SGHAT and FQNNGV. CDR3 coding DNA: TGTGCCAGCAGCTTGAATCAGGCCTACACCTTC. Translation gives CASSLNQAYTF.

For this clonotype: The CDR3 end shows no conserved phenylalanine or tryptophan, and so a read error is likely. The chain's CDR3 is CASSPRTGWEQYL. CDR3 DNA sequence: TGTGCCAGCAGTCCTCGGACAGGATGGGAGCAGTACCTC. This chain joins TRBV6-1 and TRBJ2-7, with 7 bases lining up with TRBD1. The ends lost 5 bases at V and 7 bases at J; junction bases unmatched: 8. Germline loops: CDR1 MNHNS, CDR2 SASEGT. The CDR3 length is 13 residues.

As for this clonotype: At one end the junction does not follow the germline gene, possibly because of a read error. V and J are TRBV6-5 and TRBJ1-2; D gene unclear. Germline V gene lookup returns CDR1 MNHEY and CDR2 SVGAGI. The CDR3 is made up of 11 amino acids. CDR3 sequence: CAGSAGYGYTF. The CDR3 nucleotides read TGTGCCGGCAGTGCAGGATATGGCTACACCTTC.

The chain carries TRBV9 and TRBJ2-5, with 9 bases that match TRBD2. The CDR3 is 16 amino acids. With V trimmed by 6 bases and J by 4 bases, 13 bases remained unmatched. From germline, CDR1 is SGDLS and CDR2 YYNGEE. The CDR3 loop is CASIPRRGAGGETQYF. The CDR3 DNA is TGTGCCAGCATCCCGCGCCGGGGAGCGGGAGGAGAGACCCAGTACTTC. The full variable domain, its missing parts supplied by reference TRBV9 and TRBJ2-5, is DSGVTQTPKHLITATGQRVTLRCSPRSGDLSVYWYQQSLDQGLQFLIQYYNGEERAKGNILERFSAQQFPDLHSELNLSSLELGDSALYFCASIPRRGAGGETQYFGPGTRLLVL.

The J gene is TRBJ2-1, the V gene TRBV4-1, with 8 bases fitting TRBD2. Per germline, CDR1 MGHRA and CDR2 YSYEKL. This CDR3 spans 19 amino acids. V shed 0 bases, J shed 7 bases, and the junction held 17 bases outside the gene matches. CDR3 DNA: TGCGCCAGCAGCCAAGATCAACGGTGCGGGAGGCTCTCCCATAATGAGCAGTTCTTC. This translates into CASSQDQRCGRLSHNEQFF.

As for this clonotype: A much larger clone is a single base away; this may be a read error. This chain links TRBV7-8 with TRBJ2-3, with 11 bases lining up with TRBD2. Germline V gene data show CDR1 as SGHVS and CDR2 as FQNEAQ. V trimming: 4 bases; J trimming: 8 bases; junction bases outside the gene matches: 11. The CDR3 has 16 residues. The CDR3 coding sequence is TGTGCCAGCAGCTGGGCCACGGGACTAGCGGAAGGTACGCAGTATTTT. Its translation is CASSWATGLAEGTQYF.

As regards this clonotype: One end of the junction does not line up with germline, which may come from a read error. The chain combines TRBV29-1 with TRBJ1-1, with a tentative D call TRBD1 (5 bases). This CDR3 has 13 residues. Germline V gene sequence: CDR1 SQVTM, CDR2 ANQGSEA. The CDR3 here is CSVAVAGNTETFF. Written as DNA, the CDR3 is TGCAGCGTTGCGGTGGCAGGGAACACTGAAACTTTCTTT.

This clonotype was detected many times. The chain is built from TRBV6-2 or TRBV6-3 and TRBJ2-5, with D possibly matching TRBD1 (5 bases). V was pared by 5 bases and J by 4 bases, with 5 bases between. CDR3 size: 11 residues. The germline V gene has CDR1 MNHEY and CDR2 SVGEGT. The CDR3 spells CASSQGETQYF. The CDR3 DNA sequence: TGTGCCAGCAGTCAGGGAGAGACCCAGTACTTC.